These 20 T cell receptor beta chains share one sample of origin, sequenced in a study of CXCR3-negative and CXCR3-positive naive CD8 T cells. Antigen specificity for these receptors is unknown. The libraries of TRB cDNA were prepared using 5' RACE with UMI labels. TCRdb reanalyzed the 5' RACE reads, giving one entry per CDR3 protein sequence and no DNA. The sample table includes nearly 110,000 distinct CDR3 sequences. Broader study findings: Naive cells that were CXCR3-positive had more hydrophobic TRB CDR3s (compared with CXCR3-negative naive cells).

Sequencing input: naive CXCR3+ CD8+ T cells from blood. Described subset: CD45RO-CCR7+CD27+CD95- naive CD8+ T cells expressing CXCR3 (TNR3+). The receptor set was obtained from a human donor in good health. Some clones in this sample may be carry-over from other donors' samples.

The chain employs TRBV7-9 and TRBJ2-5; TCRdb's D gene call, TRBD1, goes unchecked for lack of DNA. CDR1 and CDR2 from the germline V gene are SEHNR and FQNEAQ (reference sequence). The CDR3 is 16 residues long. CDR3 region: CASSPTQTGGRETQYF.

This rearrangement joins TRBV4-1 to TRBJ2-7; no DNA is available, so the TRBD1 call from TCRdb remains unchecked. The CDR3 is made up of 15 amino acids. The germline V gene encodes CDR1 MGHRA and CDR2 YSYEKL. The CDR3 is CASSRGAGTGYEQYF.

J is TRBJ2-7 and V is TRBV29-1; lacking DNA, the TRBD1 call made by TCRdb goes unchecked. CDR1 and CDR2 (germline): SQVTM, ANQGSEA. The CDR3 sequence is 15 residues long. CDR3: CSVMPESRGGYEQYF.

The rearrangement uses TRBV7-9 and TRBJ2-1; TCRdb selects TRBD1, and the lack of DNA leaves this call unchecked. CDR3 length: 16 amino acids. Germline V gene lookup returns CDR1 SEHNR and CDR2 FQNEAQ (reference sequence). The CDR3 spells CASSASDRGIYNEQFF.

The chain combines TRBV7-2 with TRBJ2-3; as DNA is missing, the TRBD2 call by TCRdb cannot be tested. The CDR3 runs to 16 residues. Germline CDR1 SGHTA, CDR2 FQGNSA. CDR3 amino acids: CASSVGADRSTDTQYF. Combining the CDR3 with reference TRBV7-2 and TRBJ2-3 gives the whole variable domain GAGVSQSPSNKVTEKGKDVELRCDPISGHTALYWYRQSLGQGLEFLIYFQGNSAPDKSGLPSDRFSAERTGGSVSTLTIQRTQQEDSAVYLCASSVGADRSTDTQYFGPGTRLTVL.

This chain uses TRBV29-1 with TRBJ2-3; the TRBD2 assignment by TCRdb is unverifiable without DNA. CDR3 length equals 16 residues. Germline CDR1 SQVTM, CDR2 ANQGSEA. CDR3 sequence reads: CSVNPKLAGEEDTQYF.

V gene TRBV6-2 or TRBV6-3 combines with J gene TRBJ2-7. The CDR3 is made up of 13 amino acids. Looked up from germline, CDR1 is MNHEY and CDR2 is SVGEGT. CDR3: CASSYASTYEQYF.

The V gene is TRBV12-3 or TRBV12-4, the J gene TRBJ2-1; the D call of TRBD2 rests on TCRdb alone, since no DNA is present to check it. The CDR3 runs to 14 residues. CDR3 residues: CASLTSGGYNEQFF.

The chain couples TRBV7-9 to TRBJ2-5. This CDR3 is built from 13 residues. Per germline, CDR1 SEHNR and CDR2 FQNEAQ (reference sequence). CDR3 sequence: CASSFYTEVTQYF.

V gene TRBV29-1 combines with J gene TRBJ2-7; TCRdb returns TRBD1, unconfirmable since there is no DNA. This CDR3 has 15 residues. CDR1 is SQVTM, CDR2 ANQGSEA, per germline. CDR3 loop: CSVGVVGGGTYEQYF.

V is TRBV7-8 and J is TRBJ2-4; as DNA is missing, the TRBD1 call by TCRdb cannot be tested. CDR1 is SGHVS, CDR2 FQNEAQ, per germline. CDR3 length: 18 residues. CDR3 in amino acids: CASSIRDRQSLAKNIQYF.

The V call is TRBV11-2, the J call TRBJ2-7; there is no DNA to check the TCRdb D call of TRBD2. This CDR3 comprises 13 residues. The germline V gene encodes CDR1 SGHAT and CDR2 FQNNGV. The CDR3 loop reads CASSSGAEYEQYF.

The chain is built from TRBV3-1 and TRBJ2-1. Germline CDR1 reads LGHDT; CDR2 reads YNNKEL (reference sequence). This CDR3 is built from 15 residues. CDR3 sequence reads: CASSPGLLSYNEQFF.

This CDR3 reads CASSEWAEAFF. V is TRBV25-1 and J is TRBJ1-1. The germline CDR1 and CDR2 sequences are MGHDK and SYGVNS. The CDR3 sequence is 11 residues long.

The chain is built from TRBV30 and TRBJ2-7; TCRdb names TRBD2, which stays unverified in the absence of DNA. This CDR3 contains 12 residues. From germline, CDR1 is GTSNPN and CDR2 SVGIG (reference sequence). Here the CDR3 reads CAWRTDSYEQYF.

V gene TRBV15 combines with J gene TRBJ2-1. Germline assignment: CDR1 LNHNV and CDR2 YYDKDF (reference sequence). The CDR3 totals 15 residues. CDR3 residues: CATSRDWTVNNEQFF.

The chain combines TRBV2 with TRBJ2-1; TCRdb's D call, TRBD1, is unchecked because there is no DNA. The CDR3 consists of 15 residues. CDR1 SNHLY and CDR2 FYNNEI come from the germline V gene. The CDR3 sequence is CARGHFNRHNDEQFF.

The gene calls are TRBV4-2 and TRBJ2-4. The germline V gene has CDR1 LGHNA and CDR2 YNFKEQ. The CDR3 loop spans 12 amino acids. The CDR3 here is CASSQEGDIQYF.

The chain employs TRBV7-9 and TRBJ2-1. The CDR3 contains 16 residues. Germline lookup yields CDR1 SEHNR and CDR2 FQNEAQ (reference sequence). Here the CDR3 reads CASSSVSRFSYNEQFF.

V and J are TRBV9 and TRBJ2-2. There are 12 residues in the CDR3. In germline, CDR1 is SGDLS, CDR2 YYNGEE. The CDR3: CASSGNTGELFF.